The clone carrying this T cell receptor (beta chain) showed up just a few times. The data stem from a study of blood T cell repertoires in COVID-19. Overall study context: Nucleic acid was either cDNA or gDNA, and it came from T cells, B-cell-depleted T cells, or PBMCs.

Seattle patients were enrolled while actively infected and followed longitudinally. Assay: immunoSEQ multiplex PCR; the TCRdb copy retains only in-frame clones and omits some. Of about 230,000 clones listed, around 90% were seen once; the top ten hold less than 3%. The CDR3 sequence is 12 residues long. Germline V gene lookup returns CDR1 MNHEY and CDR2 SMNVEV (reference sequence). V was cut by 8 bases and J by 1 base, with 8 bases left in between. The source of this sequence is a young man with COVID-19, enrolled during active disease. The V call is TRBV27, the J call TRBJ1-1; D is uncertain. Sequences were obtained from peripheral blood. The CDR3 DNA reads as TGTGCCAGCCGGGAAAGGAACACTGAAGCTTTCTTT. Translation: CASRERNTEAFF.